This entry features one TCR beta chain sequence. The CDR3 sequence is 15 residues long. Germline CDR1 SGHTA, CDR2 FQGNSA. The ends were cut back, 1 base at V and 7 bases at J, with 11 bases in the middle. This sample was included in a study of blood T cell repertoires in COVID-19. Measured with immunoSEQ multiplex PCR; TCRdb has only the in-frame clones, and not every one. The sample yields about 290,000 clones, roughly 90% seen once. The sequenced sample consisted of PBMCs or T cells enriched from blood (not recorded which). The origin of this receptor is a woman aged 40 to 50 who had recovered from COVID-19. V gene TRBV7-2 combines with J gene TRBJ1-6; no clear D gene. The CDR3 sequence is CASSLGSERNSPLHF. CDR3 in DNA: TGTGCCAGCAGCTTAGGTTCAGAGCGGAATTCACCCCTCCACTTT. Together with reference TRBV7-2 and TRBJ1-6, the CDR3 gives the full variable domain: GAGVSQSPSNKVTEKGKDVELRCDPISGHTALYWYRQSLGQGLEFLIYFQGNSAPDKSGLPSDRFSAERTGGSVSTLTIQRTQQEDSAVYLCASSLGSERNSPLHFGNGTRLTVT.